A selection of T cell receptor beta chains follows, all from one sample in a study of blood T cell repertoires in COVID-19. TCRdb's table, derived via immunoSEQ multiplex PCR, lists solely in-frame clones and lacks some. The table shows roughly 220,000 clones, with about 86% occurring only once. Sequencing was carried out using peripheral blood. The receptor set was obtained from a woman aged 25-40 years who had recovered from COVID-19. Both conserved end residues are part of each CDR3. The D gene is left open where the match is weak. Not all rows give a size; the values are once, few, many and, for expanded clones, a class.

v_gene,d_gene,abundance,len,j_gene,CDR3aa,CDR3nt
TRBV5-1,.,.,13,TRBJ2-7,CASSPDSSYEQYF,TGCGCCAGCAGCCCCGACAGCTCCTACGAGCAGTACTTC
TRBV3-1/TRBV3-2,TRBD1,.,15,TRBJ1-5,CASSRTGMSNQPQHF,TGTGCCAGCAGCCGGACAGGGATGAGCAATCAGCCCCAGCATTTT
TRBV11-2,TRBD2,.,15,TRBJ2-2,CASSLGGRGTGELFF,TGTGCCAGCAGCTTAGGGGGGAGGGGCACCGGGGAGCTGTTTTTT
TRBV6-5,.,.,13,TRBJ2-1,CASRPWPYNEQFF,TGTGCCAGCAGGCCATGGCCCTACAATGAGCAGTTCTTC
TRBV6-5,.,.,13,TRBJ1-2,CASRTSEDYGYTF,TGTGCCAGCAGGACATCGGAGGACTATGGCTACACCTTC
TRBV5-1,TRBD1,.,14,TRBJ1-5,CASSPGTGDQPQHF,TGCGCCAGCAGCCCCGGGACAGGGGACCAGCCCCAGCATTTT
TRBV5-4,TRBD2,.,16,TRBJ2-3,CASSLGLAEGPDTQYF,TGTGCCAGCAGCCTCGGACTAGCGGAGGGCCCAGATACGCAGTATTTT
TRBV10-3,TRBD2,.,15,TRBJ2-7,CAISEERGLPNEQYF,TGTGCCATCAGTGAGGAGCGGGGACTCCCTAACGAGCAGTACTTC
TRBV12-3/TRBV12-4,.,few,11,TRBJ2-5,CASSFEETQYF,TGTGCCAGCAGTTTCGAGGAGACCCAGTACTTC
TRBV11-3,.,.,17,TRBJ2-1,CASSLGPAGLGYNEQFF,TGTGCCAGCAGCTTAGGCCCTGCGGGATTAGGGTACAATGAGCAGTTCTTC
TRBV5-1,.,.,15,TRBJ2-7,CASSFGGGYLSEQYF,TGCGCCAGCAGCTTCGGAGGGGGCTACCTTTCCGAGCAGTACTTC
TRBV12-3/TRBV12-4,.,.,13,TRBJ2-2,CASSSPGTGELFF,TGTGCCAGCAGTTCGCCGGGCACCGGGGAGCTGTTTTTT
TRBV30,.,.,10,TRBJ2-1,CAWGSGEQFF,TGTGCCTGGGGATCAGGTGAGCAGTTCTTC
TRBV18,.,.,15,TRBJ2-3,CASSPVATGGDTQYF,TGTGCCAGCTCACCAGTGGCCACAGGCGGAGATACGCAGTATTTT
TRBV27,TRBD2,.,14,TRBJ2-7,CASSLRGEFYEQYF,TGTGCCAGCAGCCTTCGGGGGGAGTTCTACGAGCAGTACTTC
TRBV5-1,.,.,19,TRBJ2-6,CASSLARGTHPLGANVLTF,TGCGCCAGCAGCTTGGCCCGGGGGACCCACCCTCTGGGGGCCAACGTCCTGACTTTC
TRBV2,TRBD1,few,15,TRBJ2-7,CASSEPGTGTSEQYF,TGTGCCAGCAGTGAACCGGGGACAGGGACGTCCGAGCAGTACTTC
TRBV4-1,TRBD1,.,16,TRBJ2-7,CASSQLPGQGVYEQYF,TGCGCCAGCAGCCAGCTCCCGGGACAGGGAGTCTACGAGCAGTACTTC
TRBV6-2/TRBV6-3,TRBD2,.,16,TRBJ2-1,CASSFPLTSGKPEQFF,TGTGCCAGCAGCTTCCCGCTCACTAGCGGGAAACCTGAGCAGTTCTTC
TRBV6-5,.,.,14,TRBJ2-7,CASSYRPNSYEQYF,TGTGCCAGCAGTTACCGCCCTAACAGCTACGAGCAGTACTTC
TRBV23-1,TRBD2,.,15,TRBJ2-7,CASKVREEQDYEQYF,TGCGCCAGCAAAGTTCGGGAGGAACAAGATTACGAGCAGTACTTC
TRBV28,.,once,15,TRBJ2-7,CASSSRSRGSYEQYF,TGTGCCAGCAGTTCCCGCAGCCGAGGCTCCTACGAGCAGTACTTC
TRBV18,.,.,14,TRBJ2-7,CASSPPPGGGEQYF,TGTGCCAGCTCACCACCTCCCGGAGGAGGGGAGCAGTACTTC
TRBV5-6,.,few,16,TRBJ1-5,CASSLYNPGDEQPQHF,TGTGCCAGCAGCTTGTACAATCCAGGGGATGAACAGCCCCAGCATTTT
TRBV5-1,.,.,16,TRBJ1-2,CASSTKPTSSNYGYTF,TGCGCCAGCAGCACAAAGCCGACAAGTAGTAACTATGGCTACACCTTC
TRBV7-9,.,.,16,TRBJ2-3,CASSPPPGVSTDTQYF,TGTGCCAGCAGCCCCCCCCCGGGGGTCAGCACAGATACGCAGTATTTT
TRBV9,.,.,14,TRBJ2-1,CASSQGGAYNEQFF,TGTGCCAGCAGCCAGGGCGGGGCCTACAATGAGCAGTTCTTC